This T cell receptor (beta chain) emerged from a study of blood T cell repertoires in COVID-19. Study details: Sites in the United States, Italy and Spain provided acute and convalescent COVID-19 samples. T cells, B-cell-depleted T cells, or PBMCs provided the cDNA or gDNA that served as material.

Germline CDR1 SNHLY, CDR2 FYNNEI. V gave up 6 bases and J gave up 3 bases, with 6 bases separating them. CDR3 length: 11 residues. In the authors' methods: By means of reference gene primer amplification, nucleated cell counts were estimated. Measured with immunoSEQ multiplex PCR; TCRdb has only the in-frame clones, and not every one. From that table come the V and J calls and clone size; the DNA was used to work out D and trimming. The data contain roughly 65,000 clones, about three quarters of them singletons. The chain has TRBV2 and TRBJ2-7; D remains unclear. The sample was peripheral blood. The TCR comes from a man older than 75 with acute or convalescent COVID-19. DNA for the CDR3: TGTGCCAGCAGAGAGAGCTACGAGCAGTACTTC. This codes for CASRESYEQYF.